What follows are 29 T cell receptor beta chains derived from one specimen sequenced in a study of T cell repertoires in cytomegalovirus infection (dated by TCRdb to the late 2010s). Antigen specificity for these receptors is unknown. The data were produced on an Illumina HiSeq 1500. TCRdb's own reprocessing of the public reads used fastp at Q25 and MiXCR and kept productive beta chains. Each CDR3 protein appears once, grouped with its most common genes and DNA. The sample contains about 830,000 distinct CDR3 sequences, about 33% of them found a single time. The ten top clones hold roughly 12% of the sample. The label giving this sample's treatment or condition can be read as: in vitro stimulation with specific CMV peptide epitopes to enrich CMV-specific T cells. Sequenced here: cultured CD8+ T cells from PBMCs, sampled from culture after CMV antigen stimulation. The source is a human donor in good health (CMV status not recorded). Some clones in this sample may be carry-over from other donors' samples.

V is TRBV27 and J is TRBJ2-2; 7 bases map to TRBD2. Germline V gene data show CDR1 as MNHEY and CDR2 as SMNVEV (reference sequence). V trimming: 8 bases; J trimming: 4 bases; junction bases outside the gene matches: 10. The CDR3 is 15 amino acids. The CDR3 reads CASGSDRLATGELFF. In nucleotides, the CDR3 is TGTGCCAGCGGTTCCGACCGACTAGCCACCGGGGAGCTGTTTTTT.

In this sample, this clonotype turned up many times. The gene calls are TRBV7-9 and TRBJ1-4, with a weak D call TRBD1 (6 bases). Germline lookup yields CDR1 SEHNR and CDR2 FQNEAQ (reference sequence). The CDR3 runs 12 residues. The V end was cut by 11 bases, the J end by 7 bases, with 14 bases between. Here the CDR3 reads CAAGGRGEKLFF. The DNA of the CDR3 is TGTGCCGCGGGGGGGCGAGGTGAAAAACTGTTTTTT. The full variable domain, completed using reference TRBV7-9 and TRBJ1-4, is DTGVSQNPRHKITKRGQNVTFRCDPISEHNRLYWYRQTLGQGPEFLTYFQNEAQLEKSRLLSDRFSAERPKGSFSTLEIQRTEQGDSAMYLCAAGGRGEKLFFGSGTQLSVL.

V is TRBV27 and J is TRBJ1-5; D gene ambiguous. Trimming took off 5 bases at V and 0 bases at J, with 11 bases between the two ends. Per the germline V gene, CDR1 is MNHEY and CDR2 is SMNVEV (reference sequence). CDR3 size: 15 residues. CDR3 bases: TGTGCCAGCAGTCGAACAGAGTATAGCAATCAGCCCCAGCATTTT. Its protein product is CASSRTEYSNQPQHF.

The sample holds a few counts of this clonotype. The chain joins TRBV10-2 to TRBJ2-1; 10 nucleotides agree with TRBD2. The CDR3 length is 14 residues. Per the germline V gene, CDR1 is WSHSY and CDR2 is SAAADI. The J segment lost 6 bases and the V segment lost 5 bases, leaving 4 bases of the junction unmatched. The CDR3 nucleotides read TGCGCCAGCAGTAGCGGGGGGGCCGTCAATGAGCAGTTCTTC. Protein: CASSSGGAVNEQFF.

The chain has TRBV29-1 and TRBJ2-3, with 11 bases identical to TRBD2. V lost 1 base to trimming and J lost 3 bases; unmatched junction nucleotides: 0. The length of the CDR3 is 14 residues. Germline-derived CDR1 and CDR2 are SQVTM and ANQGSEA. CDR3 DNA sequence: TGCAGCGTTGAAGGACTAGCGGGGACAGATACGCAGTATTTT. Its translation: CSVEGLAGTDTQYF.

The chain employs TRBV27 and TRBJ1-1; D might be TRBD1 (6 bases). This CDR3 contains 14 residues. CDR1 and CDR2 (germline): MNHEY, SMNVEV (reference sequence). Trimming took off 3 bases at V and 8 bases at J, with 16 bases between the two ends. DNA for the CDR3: TGTGCCAGCAGTTTTTCGGGGGGCGCCCTGGAAGCTTTCTTT. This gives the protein CASSFSGGALEAFF.

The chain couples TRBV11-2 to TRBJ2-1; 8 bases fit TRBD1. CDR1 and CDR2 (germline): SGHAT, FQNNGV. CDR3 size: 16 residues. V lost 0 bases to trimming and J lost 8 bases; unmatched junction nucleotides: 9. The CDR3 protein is CASSLDLGQGAYEQFF. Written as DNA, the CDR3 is TGTGCCAGCAGCTTAGATCTTGGTCAGGGGGCCTATGAGCAGTTCTTC. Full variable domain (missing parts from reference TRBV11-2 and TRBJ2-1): EAGVAQSPRYKIIEKRQSVAFWCNPISGHATLYWYQQILGQGPKLLIQFQNNGVVDDSQLPKDRFSAERLKGVDSTLKIQPAKLEDSAVYLCASSLDLGQGAYEQFFGPGTRLTVL.

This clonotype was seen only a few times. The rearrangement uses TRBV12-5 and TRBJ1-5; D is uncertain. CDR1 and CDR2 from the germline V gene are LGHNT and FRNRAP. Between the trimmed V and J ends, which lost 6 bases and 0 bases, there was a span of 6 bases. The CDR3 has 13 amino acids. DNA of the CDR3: TGTGCTAGTGGCGACACTAGCAATCAGCCCCAGCATTTT. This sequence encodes CASGDTSNQPQHF.

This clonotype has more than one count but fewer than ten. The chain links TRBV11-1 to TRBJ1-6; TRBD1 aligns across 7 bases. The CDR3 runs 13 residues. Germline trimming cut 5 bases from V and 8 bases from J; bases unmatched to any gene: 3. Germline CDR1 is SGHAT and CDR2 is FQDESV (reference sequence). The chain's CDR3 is CASSPTGDSPLHF. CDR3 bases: TGTGCCAGCAGCCCTACAGGGGATTCACCCCTCCACTTT.

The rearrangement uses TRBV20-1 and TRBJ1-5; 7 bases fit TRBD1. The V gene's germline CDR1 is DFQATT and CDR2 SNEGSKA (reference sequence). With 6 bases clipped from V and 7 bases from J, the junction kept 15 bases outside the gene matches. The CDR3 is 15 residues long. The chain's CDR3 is CSARGLGGSQQPQHF. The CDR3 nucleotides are TGCAGTGCAAGGGGACTAGGGGGCTCTCAGCAGCCCCAGCATTTT.

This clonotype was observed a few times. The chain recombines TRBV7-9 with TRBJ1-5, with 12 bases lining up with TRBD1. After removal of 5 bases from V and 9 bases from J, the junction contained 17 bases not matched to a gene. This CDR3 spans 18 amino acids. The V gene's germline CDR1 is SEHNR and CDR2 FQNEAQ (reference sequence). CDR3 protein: CASSRADDGTGGSRPQHF. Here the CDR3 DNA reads TGTGCCAGCAGCCGAGCCGATGACGGGACAGGGGGCTCGCGGCCCCAGCATTTT.

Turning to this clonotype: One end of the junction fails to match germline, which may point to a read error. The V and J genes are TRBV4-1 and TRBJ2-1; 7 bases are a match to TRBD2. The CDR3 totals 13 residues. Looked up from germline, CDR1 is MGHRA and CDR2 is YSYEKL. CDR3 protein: CASSPGLSSEQFF. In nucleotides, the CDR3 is TGTGCCAGCAGCCCGGGACTATCCAGCGAGCAGTTCTTC.

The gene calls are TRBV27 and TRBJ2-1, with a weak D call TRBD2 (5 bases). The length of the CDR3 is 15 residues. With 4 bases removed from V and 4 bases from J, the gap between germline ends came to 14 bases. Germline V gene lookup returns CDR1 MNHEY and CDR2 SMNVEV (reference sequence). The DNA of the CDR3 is TGTGCCAGCAGTTCCCCGGGGTCCCCGTACAATGAGCAGTTCTTC. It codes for CASSSPGSPYNEQFF.

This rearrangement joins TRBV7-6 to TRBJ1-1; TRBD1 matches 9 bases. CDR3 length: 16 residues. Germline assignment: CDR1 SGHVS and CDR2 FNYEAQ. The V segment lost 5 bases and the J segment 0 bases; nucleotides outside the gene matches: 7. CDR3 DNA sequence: TGTGCCAGCAGCCCCCCCGGGACAGGGATGAACACTGAAGCTTTCTTT. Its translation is CASSPPGTGMNTEAFF.

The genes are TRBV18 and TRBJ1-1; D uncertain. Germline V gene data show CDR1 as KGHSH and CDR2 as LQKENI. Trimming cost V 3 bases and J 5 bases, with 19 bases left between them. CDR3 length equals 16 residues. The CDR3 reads CASSPWESRVRTEAFF. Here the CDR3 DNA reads TGTGCCAGCTCACCGTGGGAAAGTCGGGTGCGGACTGAAGCTTTCTTT.

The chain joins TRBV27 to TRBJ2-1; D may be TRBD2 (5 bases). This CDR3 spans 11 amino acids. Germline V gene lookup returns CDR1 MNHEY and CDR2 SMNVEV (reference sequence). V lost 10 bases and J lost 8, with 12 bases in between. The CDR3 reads CATIRGHEQFF. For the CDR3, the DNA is TGTGCCACCATCAGAGGGCATGAGCAGTTCTTC.

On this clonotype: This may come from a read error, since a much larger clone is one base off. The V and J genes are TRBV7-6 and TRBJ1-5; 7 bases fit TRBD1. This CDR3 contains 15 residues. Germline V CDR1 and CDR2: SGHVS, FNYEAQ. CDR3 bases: TGTGCCAGCAGCTTGGAGGGACAGAGCAATCAGCCCCAGGATTTT. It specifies CASSLEGQSNQPQDF. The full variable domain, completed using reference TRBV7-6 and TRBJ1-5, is GAGVSQSPRYKVTKRGQDVALRCDPISGHVSLYWYRQALGQGPEFLTYFNYEAQQDKSGLPNDRFSAERPEGSISTLTIQRTEQRDSAMYRCASSLEGQSNQPQDFGDGTRLSIL.

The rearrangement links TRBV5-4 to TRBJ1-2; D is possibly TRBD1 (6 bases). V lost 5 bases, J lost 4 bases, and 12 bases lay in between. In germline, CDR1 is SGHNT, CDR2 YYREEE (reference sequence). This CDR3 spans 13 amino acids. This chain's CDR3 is CASSYTGSYGYTF. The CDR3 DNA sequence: TGTGCCAGCAGTTATACAGGGTCCTATGGCTACACCTTC.

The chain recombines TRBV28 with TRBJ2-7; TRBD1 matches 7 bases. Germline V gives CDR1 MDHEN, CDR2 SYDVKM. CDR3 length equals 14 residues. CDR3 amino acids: CASSIGDSSYERYV. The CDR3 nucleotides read TGTGCCAGCAGTATAGGGGACAGCTCCTACGAGCGGTACGTC.

The CDR3 spells CATSSGGLDTQYF. The CDR3 DNA sequence: TGTGCCACCTCTTCGGGGGGGTTGGATACGCAGTATTTT. The V gene is TRBV6-5, the J gene TRBJ2-3; 8 nucleotides agree with TRBD2. The V and J ends lost 10 bases and 6 bases, in that order; junction bases with no gene match: 9. The germline V gene encodes CDR1 MNHEY and CDR2 SVGAGI. The CDR3 spans 13 residues.

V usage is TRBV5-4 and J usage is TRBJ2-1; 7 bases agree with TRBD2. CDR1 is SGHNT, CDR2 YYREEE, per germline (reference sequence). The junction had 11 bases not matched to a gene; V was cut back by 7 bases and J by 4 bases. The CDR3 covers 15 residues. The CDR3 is CASSPATSRYNEQFF. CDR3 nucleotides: TGTGCCAGCTCCCCCGCGACTAGCAGGTACAATGAGCAGTTCTTC.

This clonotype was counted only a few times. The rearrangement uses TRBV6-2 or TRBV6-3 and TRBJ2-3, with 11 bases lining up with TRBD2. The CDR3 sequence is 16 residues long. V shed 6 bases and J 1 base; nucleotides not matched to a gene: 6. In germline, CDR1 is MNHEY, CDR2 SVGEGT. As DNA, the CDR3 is TGTGCCAGCAGGGTAGCGGGGGGGCGAGGCACAGATACGCAGTATTTT. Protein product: CASRVAGGRGTDTQYF.

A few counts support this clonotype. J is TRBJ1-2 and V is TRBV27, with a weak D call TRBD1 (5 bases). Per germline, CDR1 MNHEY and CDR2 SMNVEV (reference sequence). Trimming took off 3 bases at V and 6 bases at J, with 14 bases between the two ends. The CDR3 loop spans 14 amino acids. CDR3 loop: CASSLIGAGHGYTF. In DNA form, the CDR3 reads TGTGCCAGCAGTTTGATAGGGGCAGGGCATGGCTACACCTTC.

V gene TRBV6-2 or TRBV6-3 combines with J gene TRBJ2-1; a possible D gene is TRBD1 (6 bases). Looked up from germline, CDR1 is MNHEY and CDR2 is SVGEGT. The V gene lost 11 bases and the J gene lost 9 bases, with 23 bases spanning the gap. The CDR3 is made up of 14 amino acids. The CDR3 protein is CASNTGSLRGEQFF. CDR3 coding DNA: TGTGCCTCAAATACAGGGTCCCTTCGGGGTGAGCAGTTCTTC.

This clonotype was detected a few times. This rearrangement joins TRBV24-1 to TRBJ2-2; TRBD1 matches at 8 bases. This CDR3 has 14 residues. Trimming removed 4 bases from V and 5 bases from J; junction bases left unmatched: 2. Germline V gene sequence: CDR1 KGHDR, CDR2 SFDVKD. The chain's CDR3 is CATSEDRVTGELFF. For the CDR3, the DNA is TGTGCCACCAGTGAGGACAGGGTTACCGGGGAGCTGTTTTTT.

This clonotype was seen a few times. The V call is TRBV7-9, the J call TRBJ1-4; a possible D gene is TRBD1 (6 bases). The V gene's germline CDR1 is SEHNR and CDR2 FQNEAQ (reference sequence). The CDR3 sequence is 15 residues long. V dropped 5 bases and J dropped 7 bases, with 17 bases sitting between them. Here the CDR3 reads CASSHGQSRGEKLFF. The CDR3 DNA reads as TGTGCCAGCAGCCATGGACAGTCGCGGGGTGAAAAACTGTTTTTT.

The CDR3 protein is CASSYARGGYNEQFF. The DNA of the CDR3 is TGTGCCAGCAGTTACGCCAGGGGGGGCTACAATGAGCAGTTCTTC. The gene calls are TRBV6-2 or TRBV6-3 and TRBJ2-1; D assignment may be TRBD1 or TRBD2 (7 bases each). The V gene lost 2 bases and the J gene lost 3 bases, with 11 bases spanning the gap. The CDR3 spans 15 residues. Germline V CDR1 and CDR2: MNHEY, SVGEGT.

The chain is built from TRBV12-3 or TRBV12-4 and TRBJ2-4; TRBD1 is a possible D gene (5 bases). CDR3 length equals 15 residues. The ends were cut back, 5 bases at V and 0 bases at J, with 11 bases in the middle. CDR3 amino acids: CASSRTNLAKNIQYF. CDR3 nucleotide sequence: TGTGCCAGCAGTCGGACAAACTTAGCCAAAAACATTCAGTACTTC.

Here the CDR3 DNA reads TGTGCCAGCAGCTCGATGCGGGACAGGGGAATCAATGAGCAGTTCTTC. It specifies CASSSMRDRGINEQFF. The rearrangement uses TRBV5-4 and TRBJ2-1; TRBD1 matches at 10 bases. The V segment lost 3 bases and the J segment 6 bases; nucleotides outside the gene matches: 9. Germline-derived CDR1 and CDR2 are SGHNT and YYREEE (reference sequence). The CDR3 totals 16 residues.